This T cell receptor beta chain was found in a study of T cell responses to AZD1222 COVID-19 vaccine. Overall study findings and caveats: Vaccination with two AZD1222 doses was followed by a rise in Spike-specific TCR breadth and depth.

Clones were read by immunoSEQ multiplex PCR, and TCRdb kept only the in-frame ones, dropping some. This table has about 60,000 clones, 60% to 85% appearing once. This CDR3 comprises 15 residues. Germline loops: CDR1 SGHTS, CDR2 YDEGEE. Trimming cost V 4 bases and J 8 bases, with 18 bases left between them. With respect to this clone: Its target is unknown.

The chain recombines TRBV5-8 with TRBJ1-4; D possibly corresponds to TRBD1 (6 bases). The clonotype comes from an adult who received the AZD1222 COVID-19 vaccine. The sample was peripheral blood, taken 28 days after the second AZD1222 dose. CDR3: CASSPGQQVAEKLFF. As DNA, the CDR3 is TGTGCCAGCAGCCCCGGACAGCAAGTAGCGGAAAAACTGTTTTTT.